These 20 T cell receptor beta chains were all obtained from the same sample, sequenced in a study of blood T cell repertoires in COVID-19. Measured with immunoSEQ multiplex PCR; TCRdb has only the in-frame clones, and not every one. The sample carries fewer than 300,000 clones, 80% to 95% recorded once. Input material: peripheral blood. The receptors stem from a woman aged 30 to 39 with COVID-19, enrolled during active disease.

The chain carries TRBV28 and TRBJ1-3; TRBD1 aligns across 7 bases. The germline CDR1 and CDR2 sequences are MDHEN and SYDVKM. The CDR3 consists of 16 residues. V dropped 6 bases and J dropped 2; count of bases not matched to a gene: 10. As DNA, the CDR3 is TGTGCCAGCAGACCTCTACCCGGGACAGCTGGAAACACCATATATTTT. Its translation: CASRPLPGTAGNTIYF.

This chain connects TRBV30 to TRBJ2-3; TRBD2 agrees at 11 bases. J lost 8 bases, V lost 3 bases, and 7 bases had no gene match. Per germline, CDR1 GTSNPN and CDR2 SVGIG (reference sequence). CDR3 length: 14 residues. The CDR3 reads CAWRLAGGPVTQYF. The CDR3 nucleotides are TGTGCCTGGAGATTAGCGGGAGGGCCCGTTACGCAGTATTTT.

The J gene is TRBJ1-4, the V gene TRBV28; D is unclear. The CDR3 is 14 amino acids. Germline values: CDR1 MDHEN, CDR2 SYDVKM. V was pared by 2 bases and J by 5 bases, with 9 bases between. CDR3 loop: CASSLMAPNEKLFF. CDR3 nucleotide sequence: TGTGCCAGCAGTTTAATGGCACCAAATGAAAAACTGTTTTTT. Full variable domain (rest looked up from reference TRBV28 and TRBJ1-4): DVKVTQSSRYLVKRTGEKVFLECVQDMDHENMFWYRQDPGLGLRLIYFSYDVKMKEKGDIPEGYSVSREKKERFSLILESASTNQTSMYLCASSLMAPNEKLFFGSGTQLSVL.

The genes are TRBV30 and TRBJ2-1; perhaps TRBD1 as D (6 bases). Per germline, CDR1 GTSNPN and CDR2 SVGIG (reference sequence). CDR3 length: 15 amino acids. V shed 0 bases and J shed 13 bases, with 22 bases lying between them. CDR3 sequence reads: CAWSVHSGLRGSQFF. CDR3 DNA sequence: TGTGCCTGGAGTGTACATTCGGGGTTAAGGGGGTCTCAGTTCTTC.

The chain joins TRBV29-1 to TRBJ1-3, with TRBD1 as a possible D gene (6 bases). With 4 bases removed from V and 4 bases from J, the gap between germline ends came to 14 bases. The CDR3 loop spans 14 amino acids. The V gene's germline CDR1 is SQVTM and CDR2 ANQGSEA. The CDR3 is CSVATGFSGNTIYF. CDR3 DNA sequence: TGCAGCGTTGCGACAGGTTTTTCGGGAAACACCATATATTTT.

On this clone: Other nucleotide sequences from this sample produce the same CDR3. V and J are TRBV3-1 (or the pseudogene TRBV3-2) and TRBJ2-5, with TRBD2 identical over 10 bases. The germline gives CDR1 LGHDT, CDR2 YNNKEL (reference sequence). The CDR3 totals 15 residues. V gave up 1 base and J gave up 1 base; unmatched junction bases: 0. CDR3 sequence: CASSQGTSGQETQYF. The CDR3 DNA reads TGTGCCAGCAGCCAAGGGACTAGCGGCCAAGAGACCCAGTACTTC.

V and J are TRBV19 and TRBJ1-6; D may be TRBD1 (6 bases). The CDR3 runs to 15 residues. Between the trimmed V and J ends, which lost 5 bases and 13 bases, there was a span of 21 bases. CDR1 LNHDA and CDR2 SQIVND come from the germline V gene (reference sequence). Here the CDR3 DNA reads TGTGCCAGTAGTGCCCCGGGACACAACTCGGACCCCCTCCACTTT. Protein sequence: CASSAPGHNSDPLHF. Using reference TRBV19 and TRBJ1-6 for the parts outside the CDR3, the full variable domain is DGGITQSPKYLFRKEGQNVTLSCEQNLNHDAMYWYRQDPGQGLRLIYYSQIVNDFQKGDIAEGYSVSREKKESFPLTVTSAQKNPTAFYLCASSAPGHNSDPLHFGNGTRLTVT.

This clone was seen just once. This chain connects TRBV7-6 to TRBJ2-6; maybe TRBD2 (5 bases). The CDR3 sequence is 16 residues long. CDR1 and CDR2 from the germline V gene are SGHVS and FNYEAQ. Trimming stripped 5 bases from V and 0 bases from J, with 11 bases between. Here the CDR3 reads CASSPPGGSGANVLTF. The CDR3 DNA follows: TGTGCCAGCAGCCCCCCCGGAGGCTCTGGGGCCAACGTCCTGACTTTC.

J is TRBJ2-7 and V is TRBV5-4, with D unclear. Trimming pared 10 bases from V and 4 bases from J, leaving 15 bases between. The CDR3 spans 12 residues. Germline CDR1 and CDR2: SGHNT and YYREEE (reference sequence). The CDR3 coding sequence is TGTGCCCTCTCTACGCACGGTTACGAGCAGTACTTC. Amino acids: CALSTHGYEQYF.

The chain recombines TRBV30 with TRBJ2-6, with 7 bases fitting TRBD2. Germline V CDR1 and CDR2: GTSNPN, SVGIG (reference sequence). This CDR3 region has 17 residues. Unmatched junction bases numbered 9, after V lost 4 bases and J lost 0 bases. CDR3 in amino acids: CAWTRGRVPSGANVLTF. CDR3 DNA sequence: TGTGCCTGGACCCGAGGGAGGGTCCCCTCTGGGGCCAACGTCCTGACTTTC. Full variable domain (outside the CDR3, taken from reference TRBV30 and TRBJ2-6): SQTIHQWPATLVQPVGSPLSLECTVEGTSNPNLYWYRQAAGRGLQLLFYSVGIGQISSEVPQNLSASRPQDRQFILSSKKLLLSDSGFYLCAWTRGRVPSGANVLTFGAGSRLTVL.

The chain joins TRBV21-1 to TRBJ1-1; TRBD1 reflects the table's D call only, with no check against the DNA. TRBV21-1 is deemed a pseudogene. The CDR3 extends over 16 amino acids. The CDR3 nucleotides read TGTGCCAGCAGCAAAAGCCCGGGACAGGACAACACTGAAGCTTTCTTT. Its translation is CASSKSPGQDNTEAFF.

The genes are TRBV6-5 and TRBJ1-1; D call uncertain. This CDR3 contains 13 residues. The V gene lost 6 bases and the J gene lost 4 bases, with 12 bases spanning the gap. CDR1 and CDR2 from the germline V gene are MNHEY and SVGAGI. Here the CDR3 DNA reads TGTGCCAGCAGGGAGGTTAGGAGCACTGAAGCTTTCTTT. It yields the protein CASREVRSTEAFF.

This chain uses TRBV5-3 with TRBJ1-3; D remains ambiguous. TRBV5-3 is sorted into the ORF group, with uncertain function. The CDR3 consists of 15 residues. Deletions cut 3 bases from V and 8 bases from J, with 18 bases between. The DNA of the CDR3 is TGTGCCAGAAGCTCCTTGGGCCTGGAAGTTGACACCATATATTTT. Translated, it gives CARSSLGLEVDTIYF.

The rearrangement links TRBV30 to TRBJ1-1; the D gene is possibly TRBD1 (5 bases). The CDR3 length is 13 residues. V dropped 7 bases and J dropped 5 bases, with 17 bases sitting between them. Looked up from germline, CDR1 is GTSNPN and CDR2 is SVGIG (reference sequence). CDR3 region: CAYNQGSGTEAFF. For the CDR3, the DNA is TGTGCCTACAACCAGGGATCTGGGACTGAAGCTTTCTTT.

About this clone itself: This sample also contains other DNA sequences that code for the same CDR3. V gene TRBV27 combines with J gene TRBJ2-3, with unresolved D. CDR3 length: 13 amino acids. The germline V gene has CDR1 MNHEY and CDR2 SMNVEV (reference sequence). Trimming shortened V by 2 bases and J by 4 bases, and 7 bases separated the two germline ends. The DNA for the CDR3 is TGTGCCAGCAGTTTAAGCCTACCAGATACGCAGTATTTT. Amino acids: CASSLSLPDTQYF.

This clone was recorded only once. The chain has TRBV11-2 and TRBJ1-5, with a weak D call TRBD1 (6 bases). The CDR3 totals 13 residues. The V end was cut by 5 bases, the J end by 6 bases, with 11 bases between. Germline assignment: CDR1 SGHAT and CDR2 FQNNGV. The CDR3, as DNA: TGTGCCAGCAGCCGACAGGCAGGTCAGCCCCAGCATTTT. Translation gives CASSRQAGQPQHF.

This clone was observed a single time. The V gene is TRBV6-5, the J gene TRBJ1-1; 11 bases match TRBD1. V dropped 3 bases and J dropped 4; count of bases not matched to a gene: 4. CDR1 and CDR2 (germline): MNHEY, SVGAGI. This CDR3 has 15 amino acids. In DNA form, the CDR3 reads TGTGCCAGCAGTTATGGTGGGACAGGGGGCACTGAAGCTTTCTTT. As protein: CASSYGGTGGTEAFF.

DNA for the CDR3: TGCGCCAGCAGCGTAAGCAGCGCCTACGAGCAGTACTTC. Translated, it gives CASSVSSAYEQYF. The chain couples TRBV5-1 to TRBJ2-7, with no clear D. The ends were cut back, 4 bases at V and 2 bases at J, with 10 bases in the middle. The germline V gene encodes CDR1 SGHRS and CDR2 YFSETQ. There are 13 residues in the CDR3.

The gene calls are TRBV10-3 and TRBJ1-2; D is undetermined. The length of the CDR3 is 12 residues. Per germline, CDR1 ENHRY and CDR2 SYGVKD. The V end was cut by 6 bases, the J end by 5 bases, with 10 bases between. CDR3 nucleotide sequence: TGTGCCATCAGCACAGTTTCGTATGGCTACACCTTC. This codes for CAISTVSYGYTF.

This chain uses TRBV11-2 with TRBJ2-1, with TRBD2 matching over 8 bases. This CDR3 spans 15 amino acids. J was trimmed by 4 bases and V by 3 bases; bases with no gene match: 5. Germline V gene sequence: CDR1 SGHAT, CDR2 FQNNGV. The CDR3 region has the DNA TGTGCCAGCAGCTTTAGCGGGACCATTTACAATGAGCAGTTCTTC. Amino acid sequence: CASSFSGTIYNEQFF.